The text below deals with one T cell receptor (beta chain). This clonotype occurred a few times. Its antigen is not yet known. Per-base quality was not reported, and no clone a single base away is much larger than it. This sample was taken from a study of T-cell reconstitution after alpha-beta-depleted transplantation in children listed by TCRdb under 2016. With regard to the full study: Using TCR repertoire profiling, the study followed T-cell immune reconstitution in a quantitative way in children after TCRalphabeta/CD19-depleted allogeneic hematopoietic cell transplantation.

Library preparation employed PCR. For sequencing, an Illumina HiSeq 2500 was employed. TCR libraries were prepared with molecular barcoding, using unique molecular identifiers to normalize TCRbeta repertoire quantification. The public reads were run again by TCRdb, first through fastp at Q25 and then through MiXCR, and only productive beta chains were kept. Every CDR3 protein is listed once, alongside the most common genes and DNA of its rows. The sample profile shows about 340,000 distinct CDR3 sequences; about 16% of them were found once. In total, the top ten clones hold about 41% of the sample. The paper as a whole reports these results and caveats: Hyperexpanded clone frequencies declined over subsequent months; after one year, T-cell counts and TCRbeta diversity were mostly attributed to newly produced T cells. The apparently early recovery of alphabetaT-cell counts about two months after transplant reportedly depended on only several hundred rapidly expanded clones that came from non-depleted graft cells. The high TCRbeta diversity at day 60 in some patients was ascribed to recipient T cells and intrathymic progenitors that had survived conditioning.

Per the publication, the treatment or condition label means: allogeneic hematopoietic cell transplantation with graft depleted of TCRalphabeta T cells and CD19 B cells. The transplant recipients were children given TCRalphabeta/CD19-depleted allogeneic hematopoietic cell grafts. Clipping removes 4 bases from V and 4 bases from J, with 4 as the unmatched junction base count. CDR3 length: 15 amino acids, cysteine to phenylalanine. The DNA shown is the 45-base CDR3, in frame from base 1. The sequenced sample was PBMCs, mostly from graft donor cells, obtained 360 days after TCRalphabeta/CD19-depleted stem cell transplant. The chain couples TRBV12-3 or TRBV12-4 to TRBJ2-1; 10 bases in the middle match TRBD1. This receptor was identified in a male patient between 2 and 9 years old who had a stem cell transplant for acute lymphoblastic leukemia, so the T cells may come from the graft donor. The nucleotide sequence is TGTGCCAGCAGTTCCGGGACAGGGGAATACAATGAGCAGTTCTTC. Translated, this gives CASSSGTGEYNEQFF.